The 30 T cell receptor beta chains listed next were all sequenced from one sample in a study of blood T cell repertoires in COVID-19. This table comes from immunoSEQ multiplex PCR, and its TCRdb copy is limited to in-frame clones, with some not included. The sample consists of 250,000 to 350,000 clones, 90% of them appearing once. The material sequenced was PBMCs or T cells enriched from blood (not recorded which). The receptor source for this set is a woman under 30 with acute COVID-19.

This sequence joins TRBV3-1 (or the pseudogene TRBV3-2) and TRBJ2-2, with 8 nucleotides matching TRBD1. This CDR3 comprises 16 residues. From germline, CDR1 is LGHDT and CDR2 YNNKEL (reference sequence). Unmatched junction bases numbered 6, after V lost 3 bases and J lost 3 bases. This CDR3 reads CASSQDRVGDTGELFF. As DNA, the CDR3 is TGTGCCAGCAGCCAGGACAGGGTTGGGGACACCGGGGAGCTGTTTTTT.

The V call is TRBV19, the J call TRBJ2-5, with D possibly matching TRBD2 (6 bases). This CDR3 contains 13 residues. Germline loops: CDR1 LNHDA, CDR2 SQIVND (reference sequence). V was clipped by 6 bases and J by 5 bases, with 13 bases between them. The CDR3 region is CASSARGGETQYF. The CDR3 region has the DNA TGTGCCAGTAGCGCTAGAGGAGGGGAGACCCAGTACTTC.

This chain links TRBV5-1 with TRBJ1-1; 10 positions agree with TRBD1. This CDR3 is 13 amino acids long. Germline trimming cut 5 bases from V and 7 bases from J; bases unmatched to any gene: 5. Germline V gene data show CDR1 as SGHRS and CDR2 as YFSETQ. The CDR3 coding sequence is TGCGCCAGCAGGTTGACAGGGGGCAGTGAAGCTTTCTTT. This encodes CASRLTGGSEAFF.

The chain recombines TRBV2 with TRBJ1-1; unclear D gene. V lost 7 bases and J lost 4, with 16 bases in between. Germline CDR1 SNHLY, CDR2 FYNNEI. The CDR3 is made up of 14 amino acids. For the CDR3, the DNA is TGTGCCAGCACTACTGAACTTGTCGGCACTGAAGCTTTCTTT. It encodes CASTTELVGTEAFF.

This clone was seen only a few times. The rearrangement links TRBV19 to TRBJ2-1; 8 positions agree with TRBD2. With 1 base clipped from V and 7 bases from J, the junction kept 3 bases outside the gene matches. The CDR3 is 14 amino acids. Per germline, CDR1 LNHDA and CDR2 SQIVND (reference sequence). CDR3 sequence: CASSIGQRGNEQFF. In nucleotides, the CDR3 is TGTGCCAGTAGTATAGGCCAGCGGGGGAATGAGCAGTTCTTC. Combining the CDR3 with reference TRBV19 and TRBJ2-1 gives the whole variable domain DGGITQSPKYLFRKEGQNVTLSCEQNLNHDAMYWYRQDPGQGLRLIYYSQIVNDFQKGDIAEGYSVSREKKESFPLTVTSAQKNPTAFYLCASSIGQRGNEQFFGPGTRLTVL.

The gene calls are TRBV18 and TRBJ2-2, with TRBD1 identical over 8 bases. V dropped 0 bases and J dropped 6; count of bases not matched to a gene: 6. The CDR3 runs 16 residues. Germline CDR1 KGHSH, CDR2 LQKENI. The CDR3 DNA sequence: TGTGCCAGCTCACCACCCGGGCAGGGGGCATCCGGGGAGCTGTTTTTT. Its translation is CASSPPGQGASGELFF.

The chain couples TRBV30 to TRBJ2-2; 7 bases are a match to TRBD2. Germline loops: CDR1 GTSNPN, CDR2 SVGIG (reference sequence). CDR3 length equals 15 residues. J lost 7 bases, V lost 2 bases, and 10 bases had no gene match. CDR3 sequence: CAWSRGGSLGGELFF. CDR3 nucleotides: TGTGCCTGGAGTAGGGGCGGGAGTTTAGGCGGGGAGCTGTTTTTT.

The J gene is TRBJ2-7, the V gene TRBV27; TRBD1 aligns across 7 bases. CDR1 is MNHEY and CDR2 is SMNVEV in the germline V gene (reference sequence). Trimming at V came to 5 bases and at J to 0 bases, leaving 7 bases not matched to a gene. There are 15 residues in the CDR3. The CDR3 here is CASSGRDRYSYEQYF. CDR3 in DNA: TGTGCCAGCAGTGGAAGGGACAGATACTCCTACGAGCAGTACTTC.

The CDR3 protein is CASASRVNQPQHF. CDR3 DNA: TGTGCTAGTGCGTCGAGGGTGAATCAGCCCCAGCATTTT. J is TRBJ1-5 and V is TRBV6-5; D unresolved. There are 13 residues in the CDR3. The germline gives CDR1 MNHEY, CDR2 SVGAGI.

The chain links TRBV5-1 to TRBJ1-1; TRBD1 agrees at 7 bases. Per the germline V gene, CDR1 is SGHRS and CDR2 is YFSETQ. The V segment lost 0 bases and the J segment 6 bases; nucleotides outside the gene matches: 2. The CDR3 extends over 13 amino acids. The CDR3, as DNA: TGCGCCAGCAGCTTGGCGGGGACAGCTGAAGCTTTCTTT. It is translated as CASSLAGTAEAFF.

The chain links TRBV11-2 to TRBJ2-3, with 13 bases lining up with TRBD2. The CDR3 has 15 amino acids. Germline lookup yields CDR1 SGHAT and CDR2 FQNNGV. Trimming cost V 7 bases and J 6 bases; bases outside gene matches: 7. The CDR3 reads CASNILAGGPDTQYF. The CDR3 coding sequence is TGTGCCAGCAACATACTAGCGGGAGGGCCGGATACGCAGTATTTT.

This clone was seen only once. The J gene is TRBJ1-1, the V gene TRBV16, with a tentative D call TRBD1 (6 bases). Trimming left V 9 bases short and J 3 bases short, with 11 bases between. The germline V gene encodes CDR1 KGHSY and CDR2 FQNENV. The CDR3 is 12 residues long. CDR3 nucleotide sequence: TGTGCCAGTGTCAACAGGGACACTGAAGCTTTCTTT. It is translated as CASVNRDTEAFF.

The V and J genes are TRBV30 and TRBJ2-7, with 8 positions matching TRBD1. Trimming took 4 bases from V and 10 from J; bases not matched to a gene: 9. Germline CDR1 GTSNPN, CDR2 SVGIG (reference sequence). CDR3 length equals 12 residues. The CDR3 protein is CAWTRAGGGQYF. The CDR3 region has the DNA TGTGCCTGGACGCGGGCAGGGGGCGGACAGTACTTC.

The chain couples TRBV29-1 to TRBJ2-7; D is uncertain. The CDR3 spans 11 residues. Germline lookup yields CDR1 SQVTM and CDR2 ANQGSEA. Trimming removed 4 bases at V and 0 bases at J, with 4 bases between. Written as DNA, the CDR3 is TGCAGCGTTGGCGTCTCCTACGAGCAGTACTTC. It specifies CSVGVSYEQYF.

There are many counts of this clone. The chain is built from TRBV4-2 and TRBJ2-7; TRBD2 matches at 7 bases. Trimming at V came to 0 bases and at J to 7 bases, leaving 15 bases not matched to a gene. Germline V gene data show CDR1 as LGHNA and CDR2 as YNFKEQ. The CDR3 is made up of 17 amino acids. The CDR3 nucleotides read TGTGCCAGCAGCCAAGATCGGAACGGGGGAGGGCCTGGTGAGCAGTACTTC. The encoded protein is CASSQDRNGGGPGEQYF.

The count of this clone is one. The CDR3 reads CASSPHVLVEGYTF. The CDR3 DNA follows: TGTGCCAGCAGCCCACACGTTCTAGTGGAAGGCTACACCTTC. The chain couples TRBV4-2 to TRBJ1-2; D is unresolved. The germline V gene encodes CDR1 LGHNA and CDR2 YNFKEQ. This CDR3 has 14 residues. The V and J ends lost 4 bases and 8 bases respectively, with 17 bases between them.

The rearrangement links TRBV28 to TRBJ1-1; D might be TRBD1 (6 bases). This CDR3 is built from 18 residues. CDR1 is MDHEN, CDR2 SYDVKM, per germline. With 2 bases removed from V and 1 base from J, the gap between germline ends came to 20 bases. CDR3 sequence: CASSLKGESLAPNTEAFF. The CDR3 coding sequence is TGTGCCAGCAGTTTAAAGGGGGAATCACTGGCCCCGAACACTGAAGCTTTCTTT.

The CDR3 DNA follows: TGTGCCACCGGACAGGGCGGGCAGCCCCAGCATTTT. Encoded protein: CATGQGGQPQHF. The gene calls are TRBV24-1 and TRBJ1-5; 8 bases match TRBD1. The CDR3 extends over 12 amino acids. V gave up 9 bases and J gave up 7 bases; unmatched junction bases: 4. Germline-derived CDR1 and CDR2 are KGHDR and SFDVKD.

This sequence joins TRBV7-9 and TRBJ1-1; D remains unclear. The germline CDR1 and CDR2 sequences are SEHNR and FQNEAQ (reference sequence). The V and J ends lost 2 bases and 2 bases respectively, with 9 bases between them. CDR3 size: 14 residues. CDR3: CASSLWAKNTEAFF. CDR3 DNA: TGTGCCAGCAGCTTATGGGCAAAAAACACTGAAGCTTTCTTT.

The rearrangement joins TRBV7-2 to TRBJ1-1; D is uncertain. This CDR3 has 14 residues. V lost 0 bases and J 0 bases, leaving 5 bases between the germline ends. Germline V gives CDR1 SGHTA, CDR2 FQGNSA. The CDR3 sequence is CASSLASLNTEAFF. The DNA of the CDR3 is TGTGCCAGCAGCTTAGCCTCGTTGAACACTGAAGCTTTCTTT.

V gene TRBV11-2 combines with J gene TRBJ1-2; 12 nucleotides line up with TRBD1. CDR1 and CDR2 (germline): SGHAT, FQNNGV. The CDR3 extends over 17 amino acids. The ends lost 3 bases at V and 4 bases at J; junction bases unmatched: 9. CDR3 bases: TGTGCCAGCAGCTTCCGGGACAGGGGGCGCGAAGTCTATGGCTACACCTTC. Encoded protein: CASSFRDRGREVYGYTF.

This clone was found once. The chain carries TRBV3-1 (or the pseudogene TRBV3-2) and TRBJ2-2; 11 nucleotides line up with TRBD2. Germline-derived CDR1 and CDR2 are LGHDT and YNNKEL (reference sequence). The CDR3 runs to 15 residues. Germline trimming cut 5 bases from V and 8 bases from J; bases unmatched to any gene: 7. CDR3 residues: CASSTRLAGRGELFF. The CDR3 region has the DNA TGTGCCAGCAGCACCCGACTAGCGGGAAGGGGGGAGCTGTTTTTT.

The J gene is TRBJ2-6, the V gene TRBV18, with no clear D. Per germline, CDR1 KGHSH and CDR2 LQKENI. The germline V and J ends were trimmed by 0 bases and 4 bases, with 13 bases remaining between them. The CDR3 loop spans 17 amino acids. The CDR3: CASSPPAGPLGANVLTF. In DNA form, the CDR3 reads TGTGCCAGCTCACCACCGGCTGGCCCCTTGGGGGCCAACGTCCTGACTTTC. The entire variable domain, with the rest obtained from reference TRBV18 and TRBJ2-6, is as follows: NAGVMQNPRHLVRRRGQEARLRCSPMKGHSHVYWYRQLPEEGLKFMVYLQKENIIDESGMPKERFSAEFPKEGPSILRIQQVVRGDSAAYFCASSPPAGPLGANVLTFGAGSRLTVL.

The chain recombines TRBV6-1 with TRBJ2-7, with 7 bases fitting TRBD2. The CDR3 covers 13 residues. The trim removed 2 bases at V and 10 bases at J, leaving 8 bases unmatched. Germline CDR1 reads MNHNS; CDR2 reads SASEGT. Written as DNA, the CDR3 is TGTGCCAGCAGTGAAATCGAGCTAGCGGTCCAGTACTTC. Its translation is CASSEIELAVQYF.

V gene TRBV7-2 combines with J gene TRBJ2-2, with D tentatively TRBD2 (5 bases). The CDR3 runs 15 residues. Trimming took 2 bases from V and 2 from J, leaving 9 bases between them. The germline CDR1 and CDR2 sequences are SGHTA and FQGNSA. CDR3 in DNA: TGTGCCAGCAGCTTAAATTCGGGAAACACCGGGGAGCTGTTTTTT. This gives the protein CASSLNSGNTGELFF.

The chain links TRBV6-5 to TRBJ2-5; 7 bases map to TRBD2. The CDR3 is 15 amino acids. The germline V gene encodes CDR1 MNHEY and CDR2 SVGAGI. The ends lost 7 bases at V and 3 bases at J; junction bases unmatched: 11. The CDR3 is CASTLRGGREETQYF. The CDR3, as DNA: TGTGCCAGCACCCTCCGGGGAGGGAGGGAAGAGACCCAGTACTTC.

This rearrangement joins TRBV6-1 to TRBJ1-1; TRBD1 aligns across 10 bases. The CDR3 has 19 amino acids. V lost 4 bases to trimming and J lost 2 bases; unmatched junction nucleotides: 16. Looked up from germline, CDR1 is MNHNS and CDR2 is SASEGT. CDR3 in DNA: TGTGCCAGCAGTGTAAATGGTGGGACAGGGGACGCTAGAAACACTGAAGCTTTCTTT. Its protein is CASSVNGGTGDARNTEAFF.

This clone was recorded only once. This sequence joins TRBV27 and TRBJ2-7; maybe TRBD2 (6 bases). Germline-derived CDR1 and CDR2 are MNHEY and SMNVEV (reference sequence). The V end was cut by 8 bases, the J end by 2 bases, with 16 bases between. CDR3 size: 14 residues. The CDR3 loop reads CASRGTSATYEQYF. For the CDR3, the DNA is TGTGCCAGCCGCGGGACTTCCGCTACCTACGAGCAGTACTTC.

In nucleotides, the CDR3 is TGTGCCAGTAGTGGATACGGGAGGACCGGGGAGCTGTTTTTT. Its translation: CASSGYGRTGELFF. The chain joins TRBV19 to TRBJ2-2, with 7 bases aligning to TRBD2. Per germline, CDR1 LNHDA and CDR2 SQIVND (reference sequence). The CDR3 runs to 14 residues. V shed 5 bases and J 5 bases; nucleotides not matched to a gene: 5.

The chain employs TRBV20-1 and TRBJ1-1; D gene ambiguous. V shed 7 bases and J shed 1 base, with 7 bases lying between them. Germline CDR1 DFQATT, CDR2 SNEGSKA (reference sequence). This CDR3 has 11 residues. CDR3 region: CSGESNTEAFF. The CDR3 region has the DNA TGCAGTGGAGAATCGAACACTGAAGCTTTCTTT.